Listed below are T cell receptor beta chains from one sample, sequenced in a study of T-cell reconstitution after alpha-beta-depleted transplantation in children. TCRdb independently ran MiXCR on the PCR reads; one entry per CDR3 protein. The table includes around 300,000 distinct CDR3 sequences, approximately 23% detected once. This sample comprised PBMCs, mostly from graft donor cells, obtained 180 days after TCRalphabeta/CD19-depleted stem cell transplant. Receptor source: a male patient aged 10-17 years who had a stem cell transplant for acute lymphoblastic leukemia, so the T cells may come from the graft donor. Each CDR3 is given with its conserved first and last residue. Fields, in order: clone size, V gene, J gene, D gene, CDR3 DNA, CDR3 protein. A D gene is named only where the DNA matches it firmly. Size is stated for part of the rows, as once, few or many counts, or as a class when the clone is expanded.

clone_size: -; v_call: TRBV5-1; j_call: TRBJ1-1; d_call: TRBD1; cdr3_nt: TGCGCCAGCAGCATGGGGTTGACAGGGGCCACTGAAGCTTTCTTT; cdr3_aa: CASSMGLTGATEAFF
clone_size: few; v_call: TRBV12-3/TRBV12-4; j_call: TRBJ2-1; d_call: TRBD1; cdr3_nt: TGTGCCAGCAGCGGACAGGGGCGCTGGGTTGAGCAGTTCTTC; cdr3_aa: CASSGQGRWVEQFF
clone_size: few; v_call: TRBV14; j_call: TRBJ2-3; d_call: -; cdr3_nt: TGTGCCAGCAGCCAAGTCTGGCCAGATACGCAGTATTTT; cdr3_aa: CASSQVWPDTQYF
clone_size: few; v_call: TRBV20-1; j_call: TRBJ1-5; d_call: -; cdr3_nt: TGCAGTGCCGGACGGCAGAATCAGCCCCAGCATTTT; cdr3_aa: CSAGRQNQPQHF
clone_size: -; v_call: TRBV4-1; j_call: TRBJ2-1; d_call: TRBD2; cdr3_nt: TGCGCCAGCAGCCAAGAGGGTTTGGGCGGGAGGGCTCCGAGCTCCTACAATGAGCAGTTCTTC; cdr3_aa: CASSQEGLGGRAPSSYNEQFF
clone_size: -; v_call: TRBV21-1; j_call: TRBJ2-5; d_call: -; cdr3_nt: TGTGCCAATTCGCCTGGACAAGATACCCAGTACTTC; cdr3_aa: CANSPGQDTQYF
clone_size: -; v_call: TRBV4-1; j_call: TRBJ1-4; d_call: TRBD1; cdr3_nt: TGCGCCAGCAGCCAAGTACAGGGGGCGCTTGCTGAAAAACTGCTTTTT; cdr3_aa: CASSQVQGALAEKLLF
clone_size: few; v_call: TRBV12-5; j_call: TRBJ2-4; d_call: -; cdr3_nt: TGTGCTAGTGGTTTGGGGGGGGCCAAAAACATTCAGTACTTC; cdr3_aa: CASGLGGAKNIQYF
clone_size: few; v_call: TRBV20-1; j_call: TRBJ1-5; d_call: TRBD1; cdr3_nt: TGCAGTGCGACGGACAGGGATCAGCCCCAGCATTTT; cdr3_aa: CSATDRDQPQHF
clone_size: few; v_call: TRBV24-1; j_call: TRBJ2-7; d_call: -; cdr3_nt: TGTGCCACCAGTCGATCCGGGACGTCGGTCTACGAGCAGTACTTC; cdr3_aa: CATSRSGTSVYEQYF
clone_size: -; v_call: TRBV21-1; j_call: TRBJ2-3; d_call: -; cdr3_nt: TGTGCCAGCAGGCTTAACAGGGGAGGAGATACGCAGTATTTT; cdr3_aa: CASRLNRGGDTQYF
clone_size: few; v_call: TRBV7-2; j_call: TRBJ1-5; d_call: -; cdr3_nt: TGTGCCAGCAGACGTGGGACTGTCACCAATCAGCCCCAGCATTTT; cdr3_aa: CASRRGTVTNQPQHF
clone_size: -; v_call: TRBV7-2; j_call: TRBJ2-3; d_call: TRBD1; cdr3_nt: TGTGCCAGCAGCTTAGGGGACAGCCGGCAGTATTTT; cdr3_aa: CASSLGDSRQYF
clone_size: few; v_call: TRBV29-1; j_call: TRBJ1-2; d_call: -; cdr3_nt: TGCAGCGTTCGGACAAGGGCCTCTAACTATGGCTACACCTTC; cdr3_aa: CSVRTRASNYGYTF
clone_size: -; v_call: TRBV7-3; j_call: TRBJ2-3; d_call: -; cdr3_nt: TGTGCCAGCAGCATCCGAGGGATGCGCACAGATACGCAGTATTTT; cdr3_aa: CASSIRGMRTDTQYF
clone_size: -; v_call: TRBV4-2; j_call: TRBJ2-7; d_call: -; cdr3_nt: TGTGCCAGCAGCCAAGAGCGCGCAGGGGGGGTAGACGAGCAGTACTTC; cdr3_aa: CASSQERAGGVDEQYF
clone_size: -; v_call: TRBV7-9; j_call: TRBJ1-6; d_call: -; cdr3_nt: TGTGCCATCCCGGGCTCCGGTACCCCTTCACCCCTCCACTTT; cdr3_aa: CAIPGSGTPSPLHF
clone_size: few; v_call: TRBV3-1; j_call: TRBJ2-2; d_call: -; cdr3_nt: TGTGCCAGCAGCCCGGGACCCCGGAACACCGGGGAGCTGTTTTTT; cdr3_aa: CASSPGPRNTGELFF
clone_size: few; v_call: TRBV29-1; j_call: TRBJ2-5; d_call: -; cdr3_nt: TGCAGCTATTCTGGAGCGGAAGAGACCCAGTACTTC; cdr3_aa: CSYSGAEETQYF
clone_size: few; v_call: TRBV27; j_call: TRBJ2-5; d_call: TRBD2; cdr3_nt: TGTGCCAGCAGTCTGGGACTAGCGTTTGAGACCCAGTACTTC; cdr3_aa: CASSLGLAFETQYF
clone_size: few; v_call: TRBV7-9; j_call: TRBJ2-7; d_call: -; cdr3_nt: TGTGCCAGCAGCTTCCCGGGACCCCCCTACGAGCAGTACTTC; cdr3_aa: CASSFPGPPYEQYF
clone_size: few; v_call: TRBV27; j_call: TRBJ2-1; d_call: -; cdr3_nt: TGTGCCAGCAGTTTAGGGGACACTAGATACAATGAGCAGTTCTTC; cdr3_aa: CASSLGDTRYNEQFF
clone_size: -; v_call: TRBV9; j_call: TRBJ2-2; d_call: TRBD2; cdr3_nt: TGTGCCAGCAGCGTATTTTATCGGACTAGCGCGCCGAACACCGGGGAGCTGTTTTTT; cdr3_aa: CASSVFYRTSAPNTGELFF
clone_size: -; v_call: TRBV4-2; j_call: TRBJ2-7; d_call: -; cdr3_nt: TGTGCCAGCAGCCCGCGACAGGTTTGGTACGAGCAGTACTTC; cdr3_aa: CASSPRQVWYEQYF
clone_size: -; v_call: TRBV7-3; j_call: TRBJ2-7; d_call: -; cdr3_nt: TGTGCCAGCGCTTGCGAGCCGGTCGAGCAGTACTTC; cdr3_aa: CASACEPVEQYF
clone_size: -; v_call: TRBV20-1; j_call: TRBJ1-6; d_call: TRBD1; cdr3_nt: TGCAGTGCTGAGGGGACAGGGGATTCTACCTATAATTCACCCCTCCACTTT; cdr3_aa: CSAEGTGDSTYNSPLHF
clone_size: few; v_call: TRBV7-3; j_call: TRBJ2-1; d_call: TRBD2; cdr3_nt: TGTGCCAGCAGCCCCGGACTAGCGGTCTCGGGGAATGAGCAGTTCTTC; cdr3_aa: CASSPGLAVSGNEQFF
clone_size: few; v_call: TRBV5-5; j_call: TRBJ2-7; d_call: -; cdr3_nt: TGTGCCAGCAGCTTGGACATTTTAGTCTACGAGCAGTACTTC; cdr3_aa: CASSLDILVYEQYF
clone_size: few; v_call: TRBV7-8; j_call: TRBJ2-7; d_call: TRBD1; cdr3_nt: TGTGCCAGCCGAACCGGGACAGGGGATTCCGAGCAGTACTTC; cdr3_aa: CASRTGTGDSEQYF
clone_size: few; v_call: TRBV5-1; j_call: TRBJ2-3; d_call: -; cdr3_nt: TGCGCCAGCAGCTTAGTACTAGCTTCCATCACAGATACGCAGTATTTT; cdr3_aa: CASSLVLASITDTQYF
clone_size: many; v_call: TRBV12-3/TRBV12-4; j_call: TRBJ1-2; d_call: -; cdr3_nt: TGTGCCAGCAGTACCCCTGGAGCGAACTATGGCTACACCTTC; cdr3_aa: CASSTPGANYGYTF
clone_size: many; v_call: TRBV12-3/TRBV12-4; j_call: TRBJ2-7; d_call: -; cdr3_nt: TGCGCCAGCAGCTTGGCCGGTCATTCCTACGAGCAGTACTTC; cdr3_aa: CASSLAGHSYEQYF
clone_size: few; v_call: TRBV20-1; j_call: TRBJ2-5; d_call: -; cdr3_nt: TGCAGTGCTAGAGATCGATCCCAGTGGGAAGAGACCCAGTACTTC; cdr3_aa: CSARDRSQWEETQYF
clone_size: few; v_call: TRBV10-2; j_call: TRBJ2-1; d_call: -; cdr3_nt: TGCGCCAGTATAGGGGGAGTTAGAAACACCACAATGAAGCAGTTCTTC; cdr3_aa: CASIGGVRNTTMKQFF
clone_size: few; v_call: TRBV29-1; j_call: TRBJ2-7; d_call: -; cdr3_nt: TGCAGCGCTGCGTCTCTTACCACCCCAACCTACGAGCAGTACTTC; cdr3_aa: CSAASLTTPTYEQYF
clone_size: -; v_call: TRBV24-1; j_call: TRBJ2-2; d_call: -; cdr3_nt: TGTGCCACCAGTGATTTGCCGGCCGGGGAGCTGTTTTTT; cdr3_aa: CATSDLPAGELFF
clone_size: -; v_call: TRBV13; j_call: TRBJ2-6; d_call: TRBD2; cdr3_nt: TGTGCCAGCAGCTCAATTCGGACTAGCGCCCTCTCTGGGGCCAACGTCCTGACTTTC; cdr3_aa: CASSSIRTSALSGANVLTF
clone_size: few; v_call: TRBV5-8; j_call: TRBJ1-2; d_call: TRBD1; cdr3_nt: TGTGCCAGCAGCTTCCCGACAGGGCGATATGGCTACACCTTC; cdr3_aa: CASSFPTGRYGYTF
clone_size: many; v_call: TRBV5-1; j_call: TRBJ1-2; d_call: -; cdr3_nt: TGCGCCAGCAGCCCGGTCGTTTTGAACTATGGCTACACCTTC; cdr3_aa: CASSPVVLNYGYTF
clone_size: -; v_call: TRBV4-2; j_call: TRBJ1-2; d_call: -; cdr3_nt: TGTGCCAGCAATTCAGGGATCCCTTGGGGCTACACCTTC; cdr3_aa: CASNSGIPWGYTF
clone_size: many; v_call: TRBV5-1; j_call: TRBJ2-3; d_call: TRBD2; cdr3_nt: TGCGCCAGCAGCTTGATCTCCGGGAGGCCAGATACGCAGTATTTT; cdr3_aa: CASSLISGRPDTQYF
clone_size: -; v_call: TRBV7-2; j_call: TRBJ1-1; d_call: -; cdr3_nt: TGTGCCAGCAGCTACTTCTATAGCACTGAAGCTTTCTTT; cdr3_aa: CASSYFYSTEAFF
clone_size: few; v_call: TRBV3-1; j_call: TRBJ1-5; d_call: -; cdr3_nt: TGTGCCAGCAGCGCAGGGGTAGGCGGTAGCAATCAGCCCCAGCATTTT; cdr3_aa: CASSAGVGGSNQPQHF
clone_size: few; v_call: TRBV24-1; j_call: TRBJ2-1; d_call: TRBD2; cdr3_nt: TGTGCCATCGGGACTAGCGGATACAATGAGCAGTTCTTC; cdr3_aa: CAIGTSGYNEQFF
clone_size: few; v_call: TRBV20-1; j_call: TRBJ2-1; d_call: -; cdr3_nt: TGCAGTGCTAGTGGGCCCACCGAGGGGGAGAGCTCCTACAATGAGCAGTTCTTC; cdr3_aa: CSASGPTEGESSYNEQFF
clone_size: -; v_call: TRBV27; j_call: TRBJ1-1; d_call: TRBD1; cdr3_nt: TGTGCCAGCAGTTTGAAGGCGGGACAGGGTGGGACTGAAGCTTTCTTT; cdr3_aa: CASSLKAGQGGTEAFF
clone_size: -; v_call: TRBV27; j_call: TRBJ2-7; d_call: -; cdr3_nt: TGTGCCAGCAGCCCCGAGATTAGAGGGTTCTACGAGCAGTACTTC; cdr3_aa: CASSPEIRGFYEQYF
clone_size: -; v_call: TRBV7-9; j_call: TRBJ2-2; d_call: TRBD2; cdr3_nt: TGTGCCAGCCGACTAATAGCGGGAAACACCGGGGAGCTGTTTTTT; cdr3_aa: CASRLIAGNTGELFF